This T cell receptor beta chain originates from a study of kidney transplant recipient with SARS-CoV-2 infection. This clonotype was found many times. Via MiXCR, TCRdb re-called the reads, giving one row per CDR3 protein. Found here are roughly 250,000 distinct CDR3 sequences, about 30% of them singletons; the top ten hold about 7%. Per germline, CDR1 SGHRS and CDR2 YFSETQ. The CDR3 runs to 15 residues. Germline trimming cut 5 bases from V and 5 bases from J; bases unmatched to any gene: 6. The TCR comes from a young adult male patient who had COVID-19 and was a kidney transplant recipient. The T cells may partly be graft donor cells. Specimen: a blood sample, collected at baseline and on day 111 from a kidney transplant recipient. The chain couples TRBV5-1 to TRBJ2-2; TRBD1 aligns across 10 bases. DNA of the CDR3: TGCGCCAGCAGAGGGGACAGGGGTTTTACCGGGGAGCTGTTTTTT. Translated, it gives CASRGDRGFTGELFF. Supplemented by reference TRBV5-1 and TRBJ2-2, the full variable domain reads KAGVTQTPRYLIKTRGQQVTLSCSPISGHRSVSWYQQTPGQGLQFLFEYFSETQRNKGNFPGRFSGRQFSNSRSEMNVSTLELGDSALYLCASRGDRGFTGELFFGEGSRLTVL.